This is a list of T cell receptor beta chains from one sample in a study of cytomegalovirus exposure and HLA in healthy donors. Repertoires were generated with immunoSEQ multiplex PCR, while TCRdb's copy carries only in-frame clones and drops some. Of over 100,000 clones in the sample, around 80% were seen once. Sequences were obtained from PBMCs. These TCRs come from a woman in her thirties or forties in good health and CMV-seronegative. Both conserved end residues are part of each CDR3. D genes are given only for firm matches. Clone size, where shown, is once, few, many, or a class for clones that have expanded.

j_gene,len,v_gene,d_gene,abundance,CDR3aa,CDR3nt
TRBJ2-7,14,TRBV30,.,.,CAWSVTGYSYEQYF,TGTGCCTGGAGTGTAACGGGATACTCCTACGAGCAGTACTTC
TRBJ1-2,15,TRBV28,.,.,CASSPYTDSNYGYTF,TGTGCCAGCAGTCCTTATACGGACAGTAACTATGGCTACACCTTC
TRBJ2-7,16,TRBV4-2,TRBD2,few,CASSQIGTSGSYEQYF,TGTGCCAGCAGCCAGATCGGGACTAGCGGATCCTACGAGCAGTACTTC
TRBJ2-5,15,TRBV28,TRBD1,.,CASSEDRETLETQYF,TGTGCCAGCAGCGAGGACAGGGAGACCTTGGAGACCCAGTACTTC
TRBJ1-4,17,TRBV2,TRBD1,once,CASSSTGGKRANEKLFF,TGTGCCAGCAGTTCAACAGGGGGCAAAAGAGCTAATGAAAAACTGTTTTTT
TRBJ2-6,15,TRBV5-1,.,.,CASSLDSLRANVLTF,TGCGCCAGCAGCTTGGACAGCCTAAGGGCCAACGTCCTGACTTTC
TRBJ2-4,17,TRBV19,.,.,CASSIGGVGLAKNIQYF,TGTGCCAGTAGTATTGGGGGCGTCGGGCTAGCCAAAAACATTCAGTACTTC
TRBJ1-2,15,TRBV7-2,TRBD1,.,CASSLATGARYGYTF,TGTGCCAGCAGCTTAGCTACAGGGGCGCGATATGGCTACACCTTC
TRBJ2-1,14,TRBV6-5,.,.,CASSYSDSNNEQFF,TGTGCCAGCAGTTACTCCGACTCCAATAATGAGCAGTTCTTC
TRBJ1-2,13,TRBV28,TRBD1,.,CASRRQGNYGYTF,TGTGCCAGCAGGCGACAGGGTAACTATGGCTACACCTTC
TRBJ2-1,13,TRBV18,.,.,CASRGTVDREQFF,TGTGCCAGCCGCGGGACAGTTGATAGGGAGCAGTTCTTC
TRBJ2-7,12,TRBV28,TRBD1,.,CATADRAYEQYF,TGTGCCACCGCGGACAGGGCCTACGAGCAGTACTTC
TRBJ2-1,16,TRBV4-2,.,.,CASSQELALVHNEQFF,TGTGCCAGCAGCCAAGAATTAGCCCTAGTGCACAATGAGCAGTTCTTC
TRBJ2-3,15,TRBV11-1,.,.,CASSFSSLETDTQYF,TGTGCCAGCAGCTTCTCGAGCTTGGAGACAGATACGCAGTATTTT
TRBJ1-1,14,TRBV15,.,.,CATSGSGVNTEAFF,TGTGCCACCAGCGGATCAGGGGTGAACACTGAAGCTTTCTTT
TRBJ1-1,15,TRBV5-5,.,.,CASSVGDDRYREAFF,TGTGCCAGCAGCGTAGGGGATGACAGATACCGTGAAGCTTTCTTT
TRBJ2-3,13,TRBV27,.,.,CASSSIITDTQYF,TGTGCCAGCAGTTCTATCATAACAGATACGCAGTATTTT
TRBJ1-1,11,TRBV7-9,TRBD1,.,CSSSRDSEAFF,TGTTCCAGCAGTCGGGACAGTGAAGCTTTCTTT
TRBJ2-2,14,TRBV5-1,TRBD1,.,CASSRTGNTGELFF,TGCGCCAGCAGTAGGACAGGGAACACCGGGGAGCTGTTTTTT
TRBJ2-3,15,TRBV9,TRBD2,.,CASSVVGGLRDTQYF,TGTGCCAGCAGCGTAGTGGGAGGGCTTAGGGATACGCAGTATTTT
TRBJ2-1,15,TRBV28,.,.,CASSLPGNPYNEQFF,TGTGCCAGCAGTTTACCAGGGAATCCCTACAATGAGCAGTTCTTC
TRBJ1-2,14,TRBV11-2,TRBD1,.,CASSLSRGSYGYTF,TGTGCCAGCAGCTTAAGCAGGGGGTCCTATGGCTACACCTTC
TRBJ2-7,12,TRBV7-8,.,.,CASSPTVVEQYF,TGTGCCAGCAGCCCGACAGTTGTCGAGCAGTACTTC
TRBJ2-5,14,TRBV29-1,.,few,CSGEDAVSQETQYF,TGCAGCGGGGAGGACGCCGTCTCTCAAGAGACCCAGTACTTC
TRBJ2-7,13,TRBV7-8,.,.,CASSFQESYEQYF,TGTGCCAGCAGCTTTCAGGAATCCTACGAGCAGTACTTC
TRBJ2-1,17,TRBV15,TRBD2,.,CATSRPGTSTERKEQFF,TGTGCCACCAGCAGACCCGGGACTAGCACCGAACGAAAAGAGCAGTTCTTC
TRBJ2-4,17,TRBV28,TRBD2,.,CASSLARAGGDKNIQYF,TGTGCCAGCAGTTTAGCGCGGGCCGGGGGGGACAAAAACATTCAGTACTTC
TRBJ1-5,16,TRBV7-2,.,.,CASSLGAGEGNQPQHF,TGTGCCAGCAGCTTAGGAGCCGGTGAAGGCAATCAGCCCCAGCATTTT
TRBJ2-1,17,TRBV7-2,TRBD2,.,CASSSRWGLGSSDEQFF,TGTGCCAGCAGCTCCCGATGGGGACTAGGGAGTTCCGATGAGCAGTTCTTC
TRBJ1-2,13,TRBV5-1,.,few,CASSPAANYGYTF,TGCGCCAGCAGCCCCGCGGCTAACTATGGCTACACCTTC
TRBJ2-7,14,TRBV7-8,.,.,CASSSLAASYEQYF,TGTGCCAGCAGCTCCCTGGCCGCCTCCTACGAGCAGTACTTC
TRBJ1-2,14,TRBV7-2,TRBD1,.,CASSVTGGRDGYTF,TGTGCCAGCAGCGTAACAGGGGGTCGCGATGGCTACACCTTC
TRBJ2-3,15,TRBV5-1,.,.,CASSPDSTSTDTQYF,TGCGCCAGCAGCCCGGACAGCACTAGCACAGATACGCAGTATTTT
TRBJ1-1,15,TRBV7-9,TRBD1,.,CASSLGLGTGLEAFF,TGTGCCAGCAGCTTAGGGTTAGGGACAGGGCTTGAAGCTTTCTTT
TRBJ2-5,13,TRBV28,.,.,CASQGTPKWEQYF,TGTGCCAGCCAGGGGACGCCCAAGTGGGAGCAGTACTTC
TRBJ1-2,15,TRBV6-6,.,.,CASSYSNGGSYGYTF,TGTGCCAGCAGTTACTCGAATGGCGGGTCCTATGGCTACACCTTC
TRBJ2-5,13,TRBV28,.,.,CASSFREWETQYF,TGTGCCAGCAGTTTCAGGGAATGGGAGACCCAGTACTTC
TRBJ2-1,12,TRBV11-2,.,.,CASGRGSGEQFF,TGTGCCAGCGGACGGGGGTCGGGTGAGCAGTTCTTC
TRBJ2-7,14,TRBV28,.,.,CASSLWDRTYEQYF,TGTGCCAGCAGTTTATGGGACAGAACCTACGAGCAGTACTTC
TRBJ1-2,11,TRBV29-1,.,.,CSVVSNYGYTF,TGCAGCGTTGTCTCTAACTATGGCTACACCTTC
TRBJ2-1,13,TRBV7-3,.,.,CASSLGSINEQFF,TGTGCCAGCAGCTTAGGCAGTATAAATGAGCAGTTCTTC
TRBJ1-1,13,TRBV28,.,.,CASSLSGVLEAFF,TGTGCCAGCAGTTTATCAGGGGTACTTGAAGCTTTCTTT
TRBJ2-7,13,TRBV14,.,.,CASSPVVSYEQYF,TGTGCCAGCAGCCCAGTCGTCTCCTACGAGCAGTACTTC
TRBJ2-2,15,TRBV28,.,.,CASSMDSPNTGELFF,TGTGCCAGCAGTATGGACAGTCCGAACACCGGGGAGCTGTTTTTT